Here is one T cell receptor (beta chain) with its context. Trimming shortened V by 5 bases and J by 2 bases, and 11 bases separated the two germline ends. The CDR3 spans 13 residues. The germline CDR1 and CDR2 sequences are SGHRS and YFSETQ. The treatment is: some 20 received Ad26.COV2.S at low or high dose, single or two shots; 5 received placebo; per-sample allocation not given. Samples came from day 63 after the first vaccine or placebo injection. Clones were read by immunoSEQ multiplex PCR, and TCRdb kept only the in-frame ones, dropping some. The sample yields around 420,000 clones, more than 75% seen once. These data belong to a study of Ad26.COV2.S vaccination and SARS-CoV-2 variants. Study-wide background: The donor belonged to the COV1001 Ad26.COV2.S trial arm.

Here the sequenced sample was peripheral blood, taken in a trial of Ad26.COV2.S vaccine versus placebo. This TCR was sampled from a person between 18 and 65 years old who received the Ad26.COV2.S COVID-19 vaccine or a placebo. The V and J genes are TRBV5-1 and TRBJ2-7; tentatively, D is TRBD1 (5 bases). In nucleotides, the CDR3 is TGCGCCAGCAGTTCCACAGGAGCCTACGAGCAGTACTTC. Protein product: CASSSTGAYEQYF.